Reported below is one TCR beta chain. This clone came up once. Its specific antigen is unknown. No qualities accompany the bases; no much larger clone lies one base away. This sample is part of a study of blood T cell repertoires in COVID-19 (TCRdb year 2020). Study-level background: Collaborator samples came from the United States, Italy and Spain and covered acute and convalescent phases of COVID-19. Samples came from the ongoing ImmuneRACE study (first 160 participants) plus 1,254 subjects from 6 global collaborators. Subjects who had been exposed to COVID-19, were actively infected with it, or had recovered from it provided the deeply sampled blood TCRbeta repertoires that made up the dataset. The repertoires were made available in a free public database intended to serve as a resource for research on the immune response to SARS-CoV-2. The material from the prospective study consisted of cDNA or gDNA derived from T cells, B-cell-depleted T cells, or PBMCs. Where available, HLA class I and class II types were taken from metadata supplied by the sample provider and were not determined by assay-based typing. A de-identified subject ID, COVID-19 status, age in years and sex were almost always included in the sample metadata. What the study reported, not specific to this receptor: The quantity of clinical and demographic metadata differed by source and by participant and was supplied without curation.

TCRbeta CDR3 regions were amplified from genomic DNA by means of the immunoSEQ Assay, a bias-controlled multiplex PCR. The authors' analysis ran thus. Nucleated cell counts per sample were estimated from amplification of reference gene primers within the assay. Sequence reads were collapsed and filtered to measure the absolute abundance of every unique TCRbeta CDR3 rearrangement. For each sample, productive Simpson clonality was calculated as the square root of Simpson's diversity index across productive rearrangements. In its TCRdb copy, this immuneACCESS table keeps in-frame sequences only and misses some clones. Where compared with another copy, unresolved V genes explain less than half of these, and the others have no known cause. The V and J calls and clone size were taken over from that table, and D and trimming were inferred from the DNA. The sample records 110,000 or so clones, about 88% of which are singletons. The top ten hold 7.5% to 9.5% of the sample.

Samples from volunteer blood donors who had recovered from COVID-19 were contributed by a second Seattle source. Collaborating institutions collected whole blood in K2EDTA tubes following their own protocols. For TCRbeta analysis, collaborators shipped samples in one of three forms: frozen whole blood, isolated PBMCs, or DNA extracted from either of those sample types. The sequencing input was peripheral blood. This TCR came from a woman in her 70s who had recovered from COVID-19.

The encoded CDR3 is CATSDPGRGSYEQYF. The DNA is TGTGCCACCAGTGATCCCGGACGGGGCTCCTACGAGCAGTACTTC. The V and J genes are TRBV24-1 and TRBJ2-7, and the D gene may be TRBD2, 5 bases matching. Looking up the germline V gene yields CDR1 KGHDR and CDR2 SFDVKD. V sheds 3 bases and J sheds 0 bases, leaving 11 bases between their ends. The cysteine opens and the phenylalanine closes a CDR3 of 15 amino acids. Solely the CDR3 DNA is kept, with 45 bases framed from the first base.